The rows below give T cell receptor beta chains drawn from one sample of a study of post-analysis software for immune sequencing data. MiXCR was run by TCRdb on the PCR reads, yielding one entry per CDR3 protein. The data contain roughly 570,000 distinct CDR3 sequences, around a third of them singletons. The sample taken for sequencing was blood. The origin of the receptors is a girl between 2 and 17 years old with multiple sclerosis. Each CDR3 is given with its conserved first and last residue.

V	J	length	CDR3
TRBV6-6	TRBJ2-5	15	CASSYPGQAQETQYF
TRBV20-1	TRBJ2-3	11	CSARGQHTQYF
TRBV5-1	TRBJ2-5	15	CASSLWGQTQETQYF
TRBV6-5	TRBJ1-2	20	CASRLLALPGDIEINYGYTF
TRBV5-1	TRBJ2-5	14	CASSYSQGTETQYF
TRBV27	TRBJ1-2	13	CASSPEGYYGYTF
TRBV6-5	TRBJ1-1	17	CASSYLGDPTQGTEAFF
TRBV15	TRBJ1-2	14	CATSRQGGDYGYTF
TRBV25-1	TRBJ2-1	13	CASDNTGGNEQFF
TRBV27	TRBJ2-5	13	CASSFAGGETQYF
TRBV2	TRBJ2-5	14	CASSSGGAEETQYF
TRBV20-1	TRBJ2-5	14	CSARLAGGHETQYF
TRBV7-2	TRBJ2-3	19	CASSSLKFERGRFTDTQYF
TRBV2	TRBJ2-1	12	CARAGGPDEQFF
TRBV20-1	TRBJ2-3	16	CSASPLAGGPGDTQYF
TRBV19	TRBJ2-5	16	CASSTHILGQQETQYF
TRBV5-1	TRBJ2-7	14	CASSLGRGGDEQYF
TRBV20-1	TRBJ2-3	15	CSARDRGLTTDTQYF
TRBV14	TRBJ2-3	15	CASSEKAGGRDTQYF
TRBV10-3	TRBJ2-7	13	CAISETRGGFQYF
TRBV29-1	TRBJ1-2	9	CSVDYGYTF
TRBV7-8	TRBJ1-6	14	CASSSGIGLTPLHF
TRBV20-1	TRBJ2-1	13	CSARDYADNEQFF
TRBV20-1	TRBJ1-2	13	CSAMDRGRYGYTF
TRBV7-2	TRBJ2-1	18	CASSFSLAGSRSYNEQFF
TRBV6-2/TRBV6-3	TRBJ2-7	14	CASRLRAAGGEQYF
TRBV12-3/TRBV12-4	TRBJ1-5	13	CASRGQGHQPQHF
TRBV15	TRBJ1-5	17	CATSRVAGTLSNQPQHF
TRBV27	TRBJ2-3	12	CASSNRMDTQYF
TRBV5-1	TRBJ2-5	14	CASSTDSTQETQYF
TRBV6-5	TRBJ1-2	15	CAGSYSSNSPYGYTF
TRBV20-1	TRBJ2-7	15	CSARVQRDNLGEQYF
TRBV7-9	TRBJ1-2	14	CASSLALRSYGYTF
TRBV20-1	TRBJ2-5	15	CSASHRDRGSEAQYF